The sequence of this T cell receptor beta chain was determined in a study of CD8 T cells in ankylosing spondylitis. This clonotype has a single count. Its target is unknown. At one end, the junction sequence differs from germline, possibly due to a read error. There are 17 residues in the CDR3. Germline V lookup: CDR1 LGHNA, CDR2 YSLEER. Quantitative 5'-RACE with molecular barcodes was used to make the TCR beta libraries. Each CDR3 protein gets one entry after TCRdb re-called the 5' RACE reads with MiXCR. The sample contains around 890,000 distinct CDR3 sequences, 12% of which appear only once. Study-wide results and caveats: Clones linked to disease were reported to show significant enrichment in matched ankylosing spondylitis synovial fluid. Prior literature has documented some motif variants in synovial fluid and blood from reactive arthritis. For ankylosing spondylitis blood, a TCR beta motif of several highly homologous variants appeared characteristic. Clones linked to the disease showed a CD8+ phenotype. They occurred at relatively low frequencies in peripheral blood.

This sequence was found in a male donor with ankylosing spondylitis. The chain combines TRBV4-3 with TRBJ2-1; D is uncertain. Source material: blood, either unsorted or a sorted T cell fraction (not recorded which). CDR3 in amino acids: CASSQDGSSPSYNEQFF. CDR3 coding DNA: TGCGCTAGCAGCCAAGATGGAAGTTCCCCTTCGTACAATGAGCAGTTCTTC.